The 16 T cell receptor beta chains below come from one sample, sequenced in a study of sequential checkpoint blockade in melanoma. Profiling relied on immunoSEQ multiplex PCR, and the TCRdb table lists in-frame clones only, not all of them. Here the sample spans roughly 12,000 clones, roughly 79% being singletons. As to treatment: randomized to nivolumab then ipilimumab (arm A) or the reverse (arm B). The input for sequencing was CD8+ T cells sorted from blood (inferred from file names), taken from a patient given nivolumab and ipilimumab in sequence. The source of these receptors is a human donor with melanoma.

The J gene is TRBJ2-1, the V gene TRBV7-7; 11 bases line up with TRBD1. Trimming at V came to 1 base and at J to 8 bases, leaving 1 base not matched to a gene. The CDR3 is made up of 14 amino acids. CDR1 is SSHAT, CDR2 FNYEAQ, per germline (reference sequence). Here the CDR3 reads CASSLGTGGDEQFF. DNA for the CDR3: TGTGCCAGCAGCTTAGGGACAGGGGGCGATGAGCAGTTCTTC.

The chain couples TRBV7-9 to TRBJ2-5; possible D gene TRBD2, 6 bases. The J call may be mistaken, given a closer DNA end match to TRBJ2-7. Germline CDR1 is SEHNR and CDR2 is FQNEAQ (reference sequence). The CDR3 is 13 amino acids. CDR3: CASRPGTSYEQYF. As DNA, the CDR3 is TGTGCCAGCAGACCCGGGACTTCCTACGAGCAGTACTTC.

The V and J genes are TRBV9 and TRBJ1-1, with TRBD1 matching 10 bases. V shed 4 bases and J 5 bases; nucleotides not matched to a gene: 14. The CDR3 is 17 amino acids. Germline-derived CDR1 and CDR2 are SGDLS and YYNGEE. CDR3 bases: TGTGCCAGCAGCTCTCGTCCCGGGACAGGGGCGAATACTGAAGCTTTCTTT. Its protein is CASSSRPGTGANTEAFF.

The chain employs TRBV4-1 and TRBJ2-7, with D uncertain. Trimming stripped 1 base from V and 4 bases from J, with 8 bases between. Germline V gene sequence: CDR1 MGHRA, CDR2 YSYEKL. The CDR3 consists of 13 residues. The chain's CDR3 is CASSQASAYEQYF. The CDR3 coding sequence is TGCGCCAGCAGCCAAGCGTCAGCGTACGAGCAGTACTTC.

This rearrangement joins TRBV4-2 to TRBJ2-5; D might be TRBD2 (6 bases). Germline CDR1 is LGHNA and CDR2 is YNFKEQ. This CDR3 contains 16 residues. V lost 1 base and J 5 bases, leaving 17 bases between the germline ends. The CDR3 DNA follows: TGTGCCAGCAGCCAAGTGGAGGGCATCGGAGGGGAGACCCAGTACTTC. This sequence encodes CASSQVEGIGGETQYF.

This clone was seen only a few times. The chain recombines TRBV27 with TRBJ2-6, with 7 bases fitting TRBD1. The germline CDR1 and CDR2 sequences are MNHEY and SMNVEV (reference sequence). The CDR3 spans 12 residues. V lost 7 bases and J lost 9; bases outside the gene matches: 3. In nucleotides, the CDR3 is TGTGCCAGCACAGGGGACAGCAACGTCCTGACTTTC. This sequence encodes CASTGDSNVLTF.

This chain uses TRBV21-1 with TRBJ2-7; TRBD1 is the table's D call, not checked against the DNA. TRBV21-1 constitutes a pseudogene. The CDR3 extends over 17 amino acids. In DNA, the CDR3 is TGTGCCAGCAGCAAACGCTACAGGGGGGAAAGCTCCTACGAGCAGTACTTC. Protein product: CASSKRYRGESSYEQYF.

This chain connects TRBV11-3 to TRBJ2-2, with 7 bases lining up with TRBD1. The trim removed 5 bases at V and 4 bases at J, leaving 10 bases unmatched. CDR3 length: 16 residues. Germline CDR1 and CDR2: SGHNT and YENEEA. The CDR3 here is CASSPPNRGSTGELFF. The CDR3 DNA follows: TGTGCCAGCAGCCCCCCTAACAGGGGATCCACCGGGGAGCTGTTTTTT. The complete variable domain, with remaining parts taken from reference TRBV11-3 and TRBJ2-2, reads EAGVVQSPRYKIIEKKQPVAFWCNPISGHNTLYWYLQNLGQGPELLIRYENEEAVDDSQLPKDRFSAERLKGVDSTLKIQPAELGDSAVYLCASSPPNRGSTGELFFGEGSRLTVL.

In this sample, this clone turned up a few times. The V gene is TRBV9, the J gene TRBJ2-7, with TRBD1 as a possible D gene (6 bases). The germline V gene has CDR1 SGDLS and CDR2 YYNGEE. Trimming pared 5 bases from V and 6 bases from J, leaving 18 bases between. CDR3 length equals 14 residues. The CDR3 sequence is CASSTGQTLGEQYF. The CDR3 region has the DNA TGTGCCAGCAGTACCGGACAGACCCTCGGCGAGCAGTACTTC.

The chain employs TRBV4-2 and TRBJ2-7; D might be TRBD2 (5 bases). The CDR3 has 19 amino acids. CDR1 is LGHNA, CDR2 YNFKEQ, per germline. Trimming cost V 1 base and J 0 bases, with 22 bases left between them. The CDR3 coding sequence is TGTGCCAGCAGCCAAGGTTCTGCAGCGGTATACCTTAGCTCCTACGAGCAGTACTTC. Protein product: CASSQGSAAVYLSSYEQYF.

In this sample, this clone turned up a few times. V is TRBV7-1 and J is TRBJ1-2; TRBD1 matches 8 bases. TRBV7-1 belongs to the ORF category, with a function that is uncertain. The CDR3 totals 16 residues. Germline trimming cut 4 bases from V and 0 bases from J; bases unmatched to any gene: 7. The chain's CDR3 is CASSLAGGYPNYGYTF. CDR3 nucleotide sequence: TGTGCCAGCAGCTTGGCAGGGGGCTATCCTAACTATGGCTACACCTTC.

CDR3 nucleotides: TGTGCCAGCACCGAGTCAGGCACTGAAGCTTTCTTT. Translated, it gives CASTESGTEAFF. V gene TRBV7-9 combines with J gene TRBJ1-1; no firm D call. CDR1 and CDR2 from the germline V gene are SEHNR and FQNEAQ (reference sequence). The CDR3 is 12 amino acids. V shed 7 bases and J shed 4 bases, with 10 bases lying between them.

This clone was observed a few times. V usage is TRBV27 and J usage is TRBJ2-7, with a possible D match to TRBD1 (6 bases). CDR3 length equals 13 residues. Per the germline V gene, CDR1 is MNHEY and CDR2 is SMNVEV (reference sequence). Trimming took 9 bases from V and 0 from J, leaving 12 bases between them. The CDR3 coding sequence is TGTGCCAGTGGGGACATAAGCTCCTACGAGCAGTACTTC. This gives the protein CASGDISSYEQYF.

A word on this clone: The junction departs from the called germline gene at one end, perhaps through a read error. This chain joins TRBV6-1 and TRBJ1-1, with 9 bases lining up with TRBD1. CDR3 length equals 16 residues. In germline, CDR1 is MNHNS, CDR2 SASEGT. CDR3 sequence reads: CASSEFGTGLNTEAFF. The CDR3 DNA reads as TGTGCCAGCAGTGAGTTCGGGACAGGGTTGAATACTGAAGCTTTCTTT.

This chain joins TRBV7-9 and TRBJ2-7, with 8 bases that match TRBD1. The CDR3 sequence is 12 residues long. Germline CDR1 is SEHNR and CDR2 is FQNEAQ (reference sequence). Losses at the gene ends were 8 bases for V and 9 bases for J; bases not matched to a gene: 9. In DNA form, the CDR3 reads TGTGCCAGCGTCTCAGGGGGCTTATGGCAGTACTTC. It encodes CASVSGGLWQYF.

J is TRBJ2-7 and V is TRBV2; 8 bases map to TRBD1. The V gene's germline CDR1 is SNHLY and CDR2 FYNNEI. V was clipped by 2 bases and J by 5 bases; unmatched bases: 8. This CDR3 region has 15 residues. The CDR3 nucleotides are TGTGCCAGCAGTGAAACGACAGGGGCGGGAAACGAGCAGTACTTC. Translating gives CASSETTGAGNEQYF.